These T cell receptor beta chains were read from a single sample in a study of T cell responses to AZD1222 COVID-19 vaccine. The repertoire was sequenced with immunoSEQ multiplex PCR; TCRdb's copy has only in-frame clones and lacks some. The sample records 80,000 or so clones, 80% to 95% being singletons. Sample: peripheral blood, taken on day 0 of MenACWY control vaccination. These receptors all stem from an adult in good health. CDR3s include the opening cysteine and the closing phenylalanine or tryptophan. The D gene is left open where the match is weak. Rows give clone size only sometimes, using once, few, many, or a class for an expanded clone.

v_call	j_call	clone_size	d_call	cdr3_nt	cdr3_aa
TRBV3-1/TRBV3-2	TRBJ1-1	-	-	TGTGCCAGCAGCCCCACCAGGACATACTCTGAAGCTTTCTTT	CASSPTRTYSEAFF
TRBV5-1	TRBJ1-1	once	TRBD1	TGCGCCAGCAGCCCGCCCGGGACAGGCACTGAAGCTTTCTTT	CASSPPGTGTEAFF
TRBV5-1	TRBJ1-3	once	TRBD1	TGCGCCAGCAGCCCCGGACAGGGAGGAAACACCATATATTTT	CASSPGQGGNTIYF
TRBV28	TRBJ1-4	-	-	TGTGCCAGCAGTTCCCCGGCCGAGGAAAAACTGTTTTTT	CASSSPAEEKLFF
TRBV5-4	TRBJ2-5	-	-	TGTGCCAGCAGCTTGGAGGTTCAGTCGGCGACCCAGTACTTC	CASSLEVQSATQYF
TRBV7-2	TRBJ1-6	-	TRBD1	TGTGCCAGCAGCAGAGACAGGGGAAACTCACCCCTCCACTTT	CASSRDRGNSPLHF
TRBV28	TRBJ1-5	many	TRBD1	TGTGCCAGCTCGGACAGGGGCAATCAGCCCCAGCATTTT	CASSDRGNQPQHF
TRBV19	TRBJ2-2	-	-	TGTGCCAGTAGTATCCGGGAAGGCGGGGAGCTGTTTTTT	CASSIREGGELFF
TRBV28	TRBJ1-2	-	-	TGTGCCAGCAGTGCCGGGTCCCTCTATGGCTACACCTTC	CASSAGSLYGYTF
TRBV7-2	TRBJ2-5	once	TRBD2	TGTGCCAGCAGCTCGGCGGGAGGGGGGCAAGAGACCCAGTACTTC	CASSSAGGGQETQYF
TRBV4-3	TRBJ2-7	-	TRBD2	TGCGCCAGCAGCCAAGCAACTAGCGGCGTCTACGAGCAGTACTTC	CASSQATSGVYEQYF
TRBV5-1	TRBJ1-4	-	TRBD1	TGCGCCAGCAGCTCCGGGACAGGAGAACTGTTTTTT	CASSSGTGELFF
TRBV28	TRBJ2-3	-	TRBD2	TGTGCCACCGGCCCGGGCGGGAGAACAGATACGCAGTATTTT	CATGPGGRTDTQYF
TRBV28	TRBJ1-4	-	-	TGTGCCAGCAGCCTGGAGGGGCGGGAGGGTGAAAAACTGTTTTTT	CASSLEGREGEKLFF
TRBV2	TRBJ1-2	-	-	TGTGCCAGCAAGGACGGAACTAACTATGGCTACACCTTC	CASKDGTNYGYTF
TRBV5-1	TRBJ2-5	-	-	TGCGCCAGCAGCTTGGGCAGGGGGGCCGGGGAGACCCAGTACTTC	CASSLGRGAGETQYF
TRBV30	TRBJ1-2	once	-	TGTGCCTGGAGTGAGGAAAACTATGGCTACACCTTC	CAWSEENYGYTF
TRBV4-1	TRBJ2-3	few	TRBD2	TGCGCCAGCAGCCCAGAGGCTAGCGGGCGAGATACGCAGTATTTT	CASSPEASGRDTQYF
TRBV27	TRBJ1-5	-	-	TGTGCCAGCAGCCCCACAAACCAGCCCCAGCATTTT	CASSPTNQPQHF
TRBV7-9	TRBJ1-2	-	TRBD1	TGTGCCAGCAGCTTAGGCGGAACAGGGGATGGCTACACCTTC	CASSLGGTGDGYTF
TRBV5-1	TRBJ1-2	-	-	TGCGCCAGCAGCCCGACAGGAGACACCTACGATGGCTACACCTTC	CASSPTGDTYDGYTF
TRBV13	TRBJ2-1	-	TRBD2	TGTGCCAGCAGCCTCCTCCGGACTAGCGGGAGCTCCTACAATGAGCAGTTCTTC	CASSLLRTSGSSYNEQFF
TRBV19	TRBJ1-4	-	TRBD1	TGTGCCAGTAGTGTAACGGGACAGACTAATGAAAAACTGTTTTTT	CASSVTGQTNEKLFF
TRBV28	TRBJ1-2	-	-	TGTGCCAGCAGCCCCGGTCCGGGGGGTATCTATGGCTACACCTTC	CASSPGPGGIYGYTF
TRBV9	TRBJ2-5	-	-	TGTGCCAGCAGCGTAAGCCGCTCGGAGGAGACCCAGTACTTC	CASSVSRSEETQYF
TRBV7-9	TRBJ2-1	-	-	TGTGCCAGCAGCTTGGACCGGGGGGCGGTAGGGGTCAATGAGCAGTTCTTC	CASSLDRGAVGVNEQFF
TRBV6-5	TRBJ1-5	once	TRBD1	TGTGCCAGCAGTTTACAGGGGGATGGTCAGCCCCAGCATTTT	CASSLQGDGQPQHF
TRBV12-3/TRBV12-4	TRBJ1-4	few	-	TGTGCCAGCAGTTTGGCAGGGAGAAAACTGTTTTTT	CASSLAGRKLFF
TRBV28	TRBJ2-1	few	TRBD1	TGTGCCAGCAGCCCCGGGACAGCAGAATACAATGAGCAGTTCTTC	CASSPGTAEYNEQFF
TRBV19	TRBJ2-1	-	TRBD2	TGTGCCAGTAGAATCTCTAGCGGGGCCTACAATGAGCAGTTCTTC	CASRISSGAYNEQFF
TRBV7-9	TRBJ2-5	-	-	TGTGCCAGCAGCTTAGTAGGCCTCATCGAGACCCAGTACTTC	CASSLVGLIETQYF
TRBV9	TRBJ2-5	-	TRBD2	TGTGCCAGCAGCCGTTCTGGGCGGGAGGGCCTCGAGACCCAGTACTTC	CASSRSGREGLETQYF
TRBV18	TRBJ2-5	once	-	TGTGCCAGCTCACCTTACAGGGAGGGGACCCAGTACTTC	CASSPYREGTQYF
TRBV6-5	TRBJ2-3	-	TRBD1	TGTGCCAGCAGGACGACAGGGCATGTGGGAGATACGCAGTATTTT	CASRTTGHVGDTQYF
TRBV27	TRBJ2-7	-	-	TGTGCCAGCAGTTACGGGACTTACACGCACGAGCAGTACTTC	CASSYGTYTHEQYF
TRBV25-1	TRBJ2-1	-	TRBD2	TGTGCCAGCAGTGTGAGCGGGAGCCATGAGCAGTTCTTC	CASSVSGSHEQFF
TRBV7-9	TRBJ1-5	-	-	TGTGCCAGCAGCTTAATGGGGGGCGGTCAGCCCCAGCATTTT	CASSLMGGGQPQHF
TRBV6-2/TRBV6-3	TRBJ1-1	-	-	TGTGCCAGCAGTTACTCCCCCTCGCAGGCAGGCCCCCAAGCTTTCTTT	CASSYSPSQAGPQAFF
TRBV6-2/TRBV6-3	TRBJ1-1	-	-	TGTGCCAGCAGTCCCCTGTGGAACACTGAAGCTTTCTTT	CASSPLWNTEAFF
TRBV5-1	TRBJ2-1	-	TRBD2	TGCGCCAGCAGCTTGGAGCTGCGGGAGGATGAGCAGTTCTTC	CASSLELREDEQFF
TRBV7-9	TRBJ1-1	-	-	TGTGCCAGCAGTTTCCCCGTGGCCCTATTAAACACTGAAGCTTTCTTT	CASSFPVALLNTEAFF
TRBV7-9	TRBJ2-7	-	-	TGTGCCAGCAGCTTTTTTGGGGGTGGCAGTTCAGGGTACGAGCAGTACTTC	CASSFFGGGSSGYEQYF
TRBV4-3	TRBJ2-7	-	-	TGCGCCAGCAGCCAAGCTCAACACACCTACGAGCAGTACTTC	CASSQAQHTYEQYF
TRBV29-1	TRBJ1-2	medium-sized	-	TGCAGCGTTGACCACTCCATGGGCGGCTACACCTTC	CSVDHSMGGYTF
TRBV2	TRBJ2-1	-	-	TGTGCCAGCAGTGAATCGGGACATTCCTTCTACAATGAGCAGTTCTTC	CASSESGHSFYNEQFF
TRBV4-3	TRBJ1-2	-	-	TGCGCCAGCAGCCAAACCAACTATGGCTACACCTTC	CASSQTNYGYTF
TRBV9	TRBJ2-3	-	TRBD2	TGTGCCAGCAGCGTCCCCGTAGGGGGAGCGGGAGGAAGGGGCACAGATACGCAGTATTTT	CASSVPVGGAGGRGTDTQYF
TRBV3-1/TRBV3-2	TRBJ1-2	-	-	TGTGCCAGCAGCCAGACCGAAAACTATGGCTACACCTTC	CASSQTENYGYTF
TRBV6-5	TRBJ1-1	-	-	TGTGCCAGCAGACTTGGGGTCGGGAACACTGAAGCTTTCTTT	CASRLGVGNTEAFF
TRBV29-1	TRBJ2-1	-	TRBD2	TGCAGCGTTGAAGGGGGCGGGAGGGCCGCATTCAACAATGAGCAGTTCTTC	CSVEGGGRAAFNNEQFF
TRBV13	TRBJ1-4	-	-	TGTGCCAGCAGCACCCGACAGTTTAATGAAAAACTGTTTTTT	CASSTRQFNEKLFF
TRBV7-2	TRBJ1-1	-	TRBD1	TGTGCCAGCAGCCTGGACAGGGCGAACACTGAAGCTTTCTTT	CASSLDRANTEAFF
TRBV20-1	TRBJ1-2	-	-	TGCAGGGGGATGAGTAACTATGGCTACACCTTC	CRGMSNYGYTF